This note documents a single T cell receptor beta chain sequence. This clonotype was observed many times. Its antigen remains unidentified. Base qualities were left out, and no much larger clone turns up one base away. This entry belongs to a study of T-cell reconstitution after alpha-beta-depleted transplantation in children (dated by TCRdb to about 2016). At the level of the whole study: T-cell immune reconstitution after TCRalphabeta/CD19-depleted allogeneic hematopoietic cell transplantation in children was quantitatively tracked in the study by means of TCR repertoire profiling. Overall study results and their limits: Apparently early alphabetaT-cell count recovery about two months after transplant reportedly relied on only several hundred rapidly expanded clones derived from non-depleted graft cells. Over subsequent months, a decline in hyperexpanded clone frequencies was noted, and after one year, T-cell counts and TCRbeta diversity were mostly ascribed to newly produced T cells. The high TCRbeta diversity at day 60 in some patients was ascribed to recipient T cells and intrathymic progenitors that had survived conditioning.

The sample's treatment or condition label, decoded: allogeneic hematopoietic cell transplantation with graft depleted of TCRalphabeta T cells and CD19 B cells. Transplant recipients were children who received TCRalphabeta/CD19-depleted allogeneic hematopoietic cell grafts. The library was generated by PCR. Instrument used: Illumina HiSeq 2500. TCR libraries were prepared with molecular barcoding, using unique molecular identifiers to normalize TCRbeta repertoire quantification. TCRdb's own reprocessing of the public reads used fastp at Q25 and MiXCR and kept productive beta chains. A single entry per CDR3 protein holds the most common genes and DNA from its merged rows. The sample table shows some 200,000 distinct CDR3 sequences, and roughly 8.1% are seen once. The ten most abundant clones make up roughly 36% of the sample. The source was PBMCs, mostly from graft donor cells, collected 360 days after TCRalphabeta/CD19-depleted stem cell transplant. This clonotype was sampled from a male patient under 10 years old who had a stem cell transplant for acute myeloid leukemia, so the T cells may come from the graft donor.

The DNA sequence reads TGTGCCAGCAGCGGGAGGTTGGGCGGGGAGCTGTTTTTT. Its protein reads: CASSGRLGGELFF. The chain employs TRBV27 and TRBJ2-2; 7 bases in between match TRBD2. Its CDR3 holds 13 amino acids, cysteine through phenylalanine. The kept DNA is CDR3 alone, 39 bases in frame from the first base. V is cut back by 6 bases and J by 7 bases, with 5 bases in the junction unmatched. CDR1 MNHEY and CDR2 SMNVEV were looked up in the germline V gene (reference sequence).